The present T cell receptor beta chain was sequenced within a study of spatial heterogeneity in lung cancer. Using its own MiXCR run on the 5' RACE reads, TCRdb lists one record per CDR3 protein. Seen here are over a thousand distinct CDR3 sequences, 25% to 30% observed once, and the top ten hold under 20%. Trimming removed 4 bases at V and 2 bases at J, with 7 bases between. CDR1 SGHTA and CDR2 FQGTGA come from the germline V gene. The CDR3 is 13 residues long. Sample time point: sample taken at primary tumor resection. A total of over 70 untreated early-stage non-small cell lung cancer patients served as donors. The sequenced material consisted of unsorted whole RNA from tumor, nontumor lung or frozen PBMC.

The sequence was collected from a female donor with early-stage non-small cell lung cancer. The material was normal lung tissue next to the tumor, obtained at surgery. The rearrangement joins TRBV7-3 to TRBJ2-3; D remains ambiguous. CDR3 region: CASSSFVTDTQYF. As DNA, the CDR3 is TGTGCCAGCAGCTCATTCGTCACAGATACGCAGTATTTT.